Listed here are 27 T cell receptor beta chains from one sample, sequenced in a study of molecular identifiers for immune sequencing clone quantification. MiXCR, applied by TCRdb to the PCR reads, yields one record per CDR3 protein. In the table there are over 600,000 distinct CDR3 sequences, around 20% of which are singletons. Material: naive CD8+ T cells from blood, with Jurkat cell RNA spiked in. The subset: FACS-sorted CD8+CD4-CCR7+CD45RA+ naive T cells. Source of these receptors: a human donor in good health. Some libraries in this study had Jurkat cell RNA spiked in.

This clonotype was counted at least ten times. The V gene is TRBV7-9, the J gene TRBJ1-4; D is ambiguous. Trimming pared 2 bases from V and 0 bases from J, leaving 7 bases between. Germline CDR1 is SEHNR and CDR2 is FQNEAQ (reference sequence). The length of the CDR3 is 15 residues. CDR3 bases: TGTGCCAGCAGCTTAAACGGAGCAACTAATGAAAAACTGTTTTTT. Its protein is CASSLNGATNEKLFF. Full variable domain (remainder filled in from reference TRBV7-9 and TRBJ1-4): DTGVSQNPRHKITKRGQNVTFRCDPISEHNRLYWYRQTLGQGPEFLTYFQNEAQLEKSRLLSDRFSAERPKGSFSTLEIQRTEQGDSAMYLCASSLNGATNEKLFFGSGTQLSVL.

The rearrangement links TRBV29-1 to TRBJ1-2; D unclear. The CDR3 contains 17 residues. V lost 5 bases to trimming and J lost 1 base, with 23 bases between them. Germline V CDR1 and CDR2: SQVTM, ANQGSEA. CDR3: CSVSFPGGLTFNYGYTF. Here the CDR3 DNA reads TGCAGCGTTTCGTTCCCCGGCGGACTCACTTTTAACTATGGCTACACCTTC.

The chain employs TRBV4-3 and TRBJ1-1, with D possibly matching TRBD1 (6 bases). Trimming took off 7 bases at V and 0 bases at J, with 12 bases between the two ends. Germline V CDR1 and CDR2: LGHNA, YSLEER. This CDR3 region has 14 residues. The CDR3 DNA follows: TGCGCCAGCAAGCAGGACAGATTGAACACTGAAGCTTTCTTT. This translates into CASKQDRLNTEAFF.

Note on this clonotype: At one end the junction does not follow the germline gene, possibly because of a read error. This chain links TRBV7-9 with TRBJ2-2; 7 positions match TRBD2. The V gene's germline CDR1 is SEHNR and CDR2 FQNEAQ (reference sequence). The CDR3 length is 17 residues. The CDR3 reads CVSSPPSGGMSTGELFF. The CDR3 coding sequence is TGTGTCAGCAGTCCCCCCTCCGGGGGGATGAGCACCGGGGAGCTGTTTTTT.

This clonotype has at least ten counts. The chain uses TRBV28 and TRBJ1-4, with 8 bases matching TRBD1. Trimming removed 6 bases from V and 10 bases from J; junction bases left unmatched: 16. The CDR3 is made up of 16 amino acids. CDR1 and CDR2 (germline): MDHEN, SYDVKM. The CDR3 loop reads CASSGTSGTGYGKLFF. For the CDR3, the DNA is TGTGCCAGCAGCGGAACTTCCGGGACAGGTTATGGAAAACTGTTTTTT.

This clonotype was detected once. V is TRBV6-5 and J is TRBJ1-6, with TRBD1 matching over 8 bases. The trim removed 6 bases at V and 0 bases at J, leaving 13 bases unmatched. Per germline, CDR1 MNHEY and CDR2 SVGAGI. The CDR3 contains 19 residues. CDR3: CASSKTGTGVSSYNSPLHF. CDR3 bases: TGTGCCAGCAGCAAGACCGGGACAGGAGTCAGCTCCTATAATTCACCCCTCCACTTT.

This rearrangement joins TRBV4-1 to TRBJ1-5; possible D gene TRBD1, 5 bases. Germline assignment: CDR1 MGHRA and CDR2 YSYEKL. Deletions cut 1 base from V and 13 bases from J, with 17 bases between. The length of the CDR3 is 14 residues. This CDR3 reads CASSQAETQVPQHF. CDR3 sequence (DNA): TGCGCCAGCAGCCAAGCCGAGACACAGGTGCCTCAGCATTTT.

A few counts support this clonotype. The gene calls are TRBV7-2 and TRBJ2-7, with TRBD1 as a possible D gene (6 bases). Trimming shortened V by 1 base and J by 6 bases, and 13 bases separated the two germline ends. Germline assignment: CDR1 SGHTA and CDR2 FQGNSA. This CDR3 comprises 14 residues. CDR3 DNA: TGTGCCAGCAGCTTAGGAGGGGGTGGGACCGAGCAGTACTTC. Its protein product is CASSLGGGGTEQYF.

This chain joins TRBV5-4 and TRBJ2-7; D may match TRBD1 or TRBD2 (5 bases each). This CDR3 contains 14 residues. The germline gives CDR1 SGHNT, CDR2 YYREEE (reference sequence). V was clipped by 4 bases and J by 2 bases, with 13 bases between them. For the CDR3, the DNA is TGTGCCAGCAGCCGTGGGGACGGCACCTACGAGCAGTACTTC. The encoded protein is CASSRGDGTYEQYF.

This clonotype was picked up one time. Germline and junction disagree at one end, which may indicate a read error. This chain uses TRBV6-5 with TRBJ2-7; TRBD1 or TRBD2 may be the D gene (5 bases each). The CDR3 consists of 14 residues. The germline V gene has CDR1 MNHEY and CDR2 SVGAGI. The CDR3 spells CASGYLRDGSEQYF. In nucleotides, the CDR3 is TGTGCCAGCGGTTACCTTCGGGACGGCAGCGAGCAGTACTTC.

The rearrangement links TRBV6-5 to TRBJ1-2; D is perhaps TRBD1 (5 bases). The CDR3 contains 12 residues. Germline CDR1 MNHEY, CDR2 SVGAGI. The germline V and J ends were trimmed by 3 bases and 6 bases, with 8 bases remaining between them. Written as DNA, the CDR3 is TGTGCCAGCAGTTATGCGGGGCATGGCTACACCTTC. Its translation is CASSYAGHGYTF.

A note on this clonotype: This clone may be a read error of a much larger clone one base away. The chain couples TRBV7-6 to TRBJ2-2, with a possible D match to TRBD2 (6 bases). Per germline, CDR1 SGHVS and CDR2 FNYEAQ. V was clipped by 2 bases and J by 4 bases, with 23 bases between them. This CDR3 is built from 19 residues. The CDR3: CASSLCATGVPALTGELFF. In DNA, the CDR3 is TGTGCCAGCAGCTTATGCGCCACGGGGGTCCCAGCCCTCACCGGGGAGCTGTTTTTT.

This clonotype was seen a few times. This sequence joins TRBV20-1 and TRBJ2-1; D perhaps matches TRBD2 (7 bases). Trimming removed 6 bases from V and 8 bases from J, with 20 bases in between. Looked up from germline, CDR1 is DFQATT and CDR2 is SNEGSKA (reference sequence). This CDR3 has 14 residues. Here the CDR3 DNA reads TGCAGTGCGAAAGGACTAGGGGGGACCTATGAGCAGTTCTTC. Translation: CSAKGLGGTYEQFF.

A remark on this clonotype: One end of the junction fails to match germline, which may point to a read error. The genes are TRBV19 and TRBJ2-3; D gene uncertain. Germline CDR1 and CDR2: LNHDA and SQIVND (reference sequence). This CDR3 spans 12 amino acids. CDR3 sequence reads: CASSPSTNTQYF. In DNA, the CDR3 is TGTGCCAGTAGCCCAAGCACAAATACGCAGTATTTT.

This clonotype was counted at least ten times. The chain joins TRBV30 to TRBJ1-5; unclear D gene. This CDR3 comprises 14 residues. Trimming removed 0 bases from V and 6 bases from J, with 12 bases in between. CDR1 and CDR2 from the germline V gene are GTSNPN and SVGIG (reference sequence). CDR3 sequence (DNA): TGTGCCTGGAGTGTACAAAGGGATCTTCAGCCCCAGCATTTT. The encoded protein is CAWSVQRDLQPQHF.

This sequence joins TRBV7-3 and TRBJ2-1, with TRBD2 identical over 11 bases. CDR3 length: 15 amino acids. V was clipped by 5 bases and J by 8 bases; unmatched bases: 8. The V gene's germline CDR1 is SGHTA and CDR2 FQGTGA. CDR3 nucleotides: TGTGCCAGCAGCCAAACTAGCGGGAGTCTTCATGAGCAGTTCTTC. Protein sequence: CASSQTSGSLHEQFF.

This clonotype has more than one count but fewer than ten. The V gene is TRBV7-9, the J gene TRBJ2-7; D tentatively reads TRBD1 or TRBD2 (6 bases each). CDR3 length: 16 amino acids. Trimming left V 5 bases short and J 0 bases short, with 17 bases between. Germline V CDR1 and CDR2: SEHNR, FQNEAQ (reference sequence). The CDR3 protein is CASSPRGGRVSYEQYF. In nucleotides, the CDR3 is TGTGCCAGCAGCCCGCGTGGGGGGCGCGTCTCCTACGAGCAGTACTTC.

This clonotype showed up many times. V usage is TRBV19 and J usage is TRBJ2-6; weak D call: TRBD1 (5 bases). This CDR3 has 15 amino acids. The V gene lost 5 bases and the J gene lost 4 bases, with 12 bases spanning the gap. Germline V gene sequence: CDR1 LNHDA, CDR2 SQIVND (reference sequence). CDR3 sequence reads: CASSVSGYGANVLTF. In DNA form, the CDR3 reads TGTGCCAGTAGTGTATCAGGGTACGGGGCCAACGTCCTGACTTTC.

This clonotype was recorded at least ten times. Written as DNA, the CDR3 is TGTGCCAGCAGCGTAGTAGGACAGAAGAACACTGAAGCTTTCTTT. It is translated as CASSVVGQKNTEAFF. The V and J genes are TRBV9 and TRBJ1-1; perhaps TRBD1 as D (6 bases). V was trimmed by 0 bases and J by 1 base, leaving 10 bases between them. This CDR3 is built from 15 residues. CDR1 and CDR2 from the germline V gene are SGDLS and YYNGEE. Filled out from reference TRBV9 and TRBJ1-1, the complete variable domain reads DSGVTQTPKHLITATGQRVTLRCSPRSGDLSVYWYQQSLDQGLQFLIQYYNGEERAKGNILERFSAQQFPDLHSELNLSSLELGDSALYFCASSVVGQKNTEAFFGQGTRLTVV.

This clonotype appeared once. This may be a read error, as it is one base from a much larger clone. The rearrangement links TRBV27 to TRBJ1-1; the D is unclear. Trimming stripped 0 bases from V and 6 bases from J, with 8 bases between. CDR1 is MNHEY and CDR2 is SMNVEV in the germline V gene (reference sequence). This CDR3 region has 13 residues. The DNA of the CDR3 is TGTGCCAGCAGTTTATCGGGGAGTCCTGAAGCTTTCTTT. Translated: CASSLSGSPEAFF.

This clonotype was found many times. This rearrangement joins TRBV18 to TRBJ2-2, with TRBD1 identical over 12 bases. Germline V gene lookup returns CDR1 KGHSH and CDR2 LQKENI. CDR3 length equals 19 residues. The J segment lost 7 bases and the V segment lost 5 bases, leaving 17 bases of the junction unmatched. The CDR3 region is CASSTIRDRGLYRSGELFF. CDR3 coding DNA: TGTGCCAGCTCAACGATCCGGGACAGGGGGCTCTATCGGAGCGGGGAGCTGTTTTTT. Combining the CDR3 with reference TRBV18 and TRBJ2-2 gives the whole variable domain NAGVMQNPRHLVRRRGQEARLRCSPMKGHSHVYWYRQLPEEGLKFMVYLQKENIIDESGMPKERFSAEFPKEGPSILRIQQVVRGDSAAYFCASSTIRDRGLYRSGELFFGEGSRLTVL.

The V gene is TRBV4-3, the J gene TRBJ2-3; 9 bases match TRBD2. In germline, CDR1 is LGHNA, CDR2 YSLEER. The junction had 17 bases not matched to a gene; V was cut back by 1 base and J by 6 bases. The CDR3 runs 19 residues. Here the CDR3 reads CASSQAPSGTRLIADTQYF. Written as DNA, the CDR3 is TGCGCCAGCAGCCAAGCCCCTAGCGGGACCCGGCTTATCGCGGATACGCAGTATTTT.

V and J are TRBV11-2 and TRBJ1-6; TRBD1 might be the D (6 bases). V shed 6 bases and J shed 7 bases, with 16 bases lying between them. Germline CDR1 is SGHAT and CDR2 is FQNNGV. CDR3 length equals 15 residues. CDR3: CASSQTRGPNSPLHF. CDR3 in DNA: TGTGCCAGCAGTCAAACCAGGGGCCCCAATTCACCCCTCCACTTT.

This clonotype has only a few counts. The chain employs TRBV7-9 and TRBJ1-3, with 7 nucleotides matching TRBD1. Germline V gene lookup returns CDR1 SEHNR and CDR2 FQNEAQ (reference sequence). There are 16 residues in the CDR3. The V and J ends lost 3 bases and 6 bases, in that order; junction bases with no gene match: 11. The CDR3 DNA reads TGTGCCAGCAGCTTCCTCCGGGACAGTGGTGCAAACACCATATATTTT. Its translation: CASSFLRDSGANTIYF. Full variable domain (rest looked up from reference TRBV7-9 and TRBJ1-3): DTGVSQNPRHKITKRGQNVTFRCDPISEHNRLYWYRQTLGQGPEFLTYFQNEAQLEKSRLLSDRFSAERPKGSFSTLEIQRTEQGDSAMYLCASSFLRDSGANTIYFGEGSWLTVV.

As regards this clonotype: This may arise from a read error, as a much more abundant clone is one base away. The rearrangement joins TRBV30 to TRBJ2-2; D unresolved. CDR1 GTSNPN and CDR2 SVGIG come from the germline V gene (reference sequence). V lost 3 bases and J lost 4, with 6 bases in between. The CDR3 covers 12 residues. This chain's CDR3 is CAWSRSTGELFF. In DNA form, the CDR3 reads TGTGCCTGGAGCAGGAGCACCGGGGAGCTGTTTTTT.

This clonotype occurred many times. This chain joins TRBV7-2 and TRBJ2-4; tentatively, D is TRBD1 or TRBD2 (5 bases each). Trimming pared 5 bases from V and 8 bases from J, leaving 7 bases between. Germline V gives CDR1 SGHTA, CDR2 FQGNSA. CDR3 length: 11 amino acids. CDR3 nucleotide sequence: TGTGCCAGCAGCGGGACCTACATTCAGTACTTC. Amino acids: CASSGTYIQYF.

In this sample, this clonotype turned up a few times. The chain carries TRBV19 and TRBJ1-1; D unclear. The CDR3 has 14 amino acids. Between the trimmed V and J ends, which lost 9 bases and 1 base, there was a span of 15 bases. Per germline, CDR1 LNHDA and CDR2 SQIVND (reference sequence). The CDR3 here is CASRPAATNTEAFF. The CDR3 region has the DNA TGTGCCAGCAGGCCGGCGGCAACGAACACTGAAGCTTTCTTT.